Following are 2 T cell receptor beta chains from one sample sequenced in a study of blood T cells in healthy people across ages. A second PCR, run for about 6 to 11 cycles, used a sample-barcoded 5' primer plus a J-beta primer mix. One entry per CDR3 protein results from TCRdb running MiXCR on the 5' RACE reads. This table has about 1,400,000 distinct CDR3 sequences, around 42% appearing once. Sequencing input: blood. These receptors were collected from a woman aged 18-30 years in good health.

In DNA form, the CDR3 reads TGTGCCAGCAGTTCCCGACAGGGGGAAACCGGGACTAGATCCTACGAGCAGTACTTC. Its protein is CASSSRQGETGTRSYEQYF. The V gene is TRBV27, the J gene TRBJ2-7, with D possibly matching TRBD1 (9 bases). CDR1 and CDR2 from the germline V gene are MNHEY and SMNVEV (reference sequence). The V gene lost 4 bases and the J gene lost 1 base, with 26 bases spanning the gap. This CDR3 spans 19 amino acids.

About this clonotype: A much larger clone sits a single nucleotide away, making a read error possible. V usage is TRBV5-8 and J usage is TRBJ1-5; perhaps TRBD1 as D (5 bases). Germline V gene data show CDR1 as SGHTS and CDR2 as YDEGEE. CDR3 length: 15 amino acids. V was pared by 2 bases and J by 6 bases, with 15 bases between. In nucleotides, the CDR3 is TGTGCCAGCAGCTTAGGTGATCAGGGCAGTCAGCCCCAGCATTTT. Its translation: CASSLGDQGSQPQHF.